The rows below give T cell receptor beta chains drawn from one sample of a study of radiation and T cells in renal cell carcinoma. Using immunoSEQ multiplex PCR, the repertoire was profiled, and TCRdb retains in-frame clones only, with some absent. Of almost 8,500 clones listed, roughly 69% are singletons. The sample was tumor tissue, taken from a patient whose treatment was nephrectomy without radiotherapy. Receptor source: a man between 60 and 75 years old with renal cell carcinoma. Both conserved end residues are part of each CDR3. The D gene is left open where the match is weak. The size field is filled for only some rows; it gives once, few, many or a size class.

v_call	d_call	clone_size	j_call	cdr3_nt	cdr3_aa
TRBV7-8	NA	NA	TRBJ1-3	TGTGCCAGCAGCTTAAAAGGCCAGGCCCGCTCTGGAAACACCATATATTTT	CASSLKGQARSGNTIYF
TRBV5-6	NA	once	TRBJ1-3	TGTGCCAGCAGCCCCGGCACAGCCTCCTCTGGAAACACCATATATTTT	CASSPGTASSGNTIYF
TRBV7-2	NA	NA	TRBJ1-5	TGTGCCAGCAGCTTAGTGGGGGTAAATCAGCCCCAGCATTTT	CASSLVGVNQPQHF
TRBV28	TRBD1	NA	TRBJ1-2	TGTGCCAGCAGTTTAGGGGACAGGGATAACTATGGCTACACCTTC	CASSLGDRDNYGYTF
TRBV11-3	NA	NA	TRBJ1-6	TGTGCCAGCAGCTTACAGGGGCGGTCACCCCTCCACTTT	CASSLQGRSPLHF
TRBV7-9	NA	NA	TRBJ2-7	TGTGCCAGCAGCCCCCAGGGGTTCTACGAGCAGTACTTC	CASSPQGFYEQYF
TRBV5-4	NA	NA	TRBJ2-5	TGTGCCAGCAGCTCAAATGCCCTGGAGGGCCAGTACTTC	CASSSNALEGQYF
TRBV30	TRBD1	NA	TRBJ2-7	TGTGCCTGGAGTGGGGGGACAGGGGGCCTGTACGAGCAGTACTTC	CAWSGGTGGLYEQYF
TRBV9	TRBD2	NA	TRBJ2-5	TGTGCCAGCAGCGTAGACGGCGGGGGGGCCAAGACCCAGTACTTC	CASSVDGGGAKTQYF
TRBV5-6	NA	NA	TRBJ2-7	TGTGCCAGCAGCTTAAACAGCGGCTACGAGCAGTACTTC	CASSLNSGYEQYF
TRBV7-2	NA	NA	TRBJ1-3	TGTGCCAGCAGCCGCGCCGGTTCCCACTCTGGAAACACCATATATTTT	CASSRAGSHSGNTIYF
TRBV15	TRBD1	NA	TRBJ2-7	TGTGCCACCAGCAGAGATCTGGCAGGGGGCCGCGAGCAGTACTTC	CATSRDLAGGREQYF
TRBV19	NA	NA	TRBJ1-2	TGTGCCAGTAGTAATTCGCGGAGCTATGGCTACACCTTC	CASSNSRSYGYTF
TRBV6-1	TRBD2	NA	TRBJ2-7	TGTGCCAGCGCGCCAAAATTGGGGGGGACCTACGAGCAGTACTTC	CASAPKLGGTYEQYF
TRBV7-9	TRBD1	NA	TRBJ2-6	TGTGCCAGCAGCTATACCGGGACAGGGGCCTCTGGGGCCAACGTCCTGACTTTC	CASSYTGTGASGANVLTF
TRBV5-4	TRBD2	NA	TRBJ2-5	TGTGCCAGCAGCTTCCCTAGCGGGAGGGACCAAGAGACCCAGTACTTC	CASSFPSGRDQETQYF
TRBV29-1	TRBD1	NA	TRBJ2-2	TGCAGCGTTGGGCGACAGGGAACGAGCACCGGGGAGCTGTTTTTT	CSVGRQGTSTGELFF
TRBV5-4	NA	NA	TRBJ2-7	TGTGCCAGCAGCCAAGGAGGGGGCCCCTACGAGCAGTACTTC	CASSQGGGPYEQYF
TRBV10-1	NA	NA	TRBJ1-5	TGCGCCAGCAGTGAGCAAGGGAATCAGCCCCAGCATTTT	CASSEQGNQPQHF
TRBV27	NA	NA	TRBJ1-5	TGTGCCAGCAGTTTAAGGGGGACTAGCAATCAGCCCCAGCATTTT	CASSLRGTSNQPQHF
TRBV6-6	TRBD1	NA	TRBJ1-5	TGTGCCAGCAGCGACAGGGGAAATCAGCCCCAGCATTTT	CASSDRGNQPQHF
TRBV11-2	NA	NA	TRBJ2-5	TGTGCCAGCACCTCTGGCTTCGTGGGGGGAGAGACCCAGTACTTC	CASTSGFVGGETQYF
TRBV28	NA	NA	TRBJ2-7	TGTGCCAGCAGTTTATATGACATCTCCTACGAGCAGTACTTC	CASSLYDISYEQYF
TRBV10-3	TRBD1	few	TRBJ1-5	TGTGCCATCAGTGGGGGGGCGGGACAGGGCAATCAGCCCCAGCATTTT	CAISGGAGQGNQPQHF
TRBV7-3	TRBD2	NA	TRBJ2-2	TGTGCCAGCAGCTCAATAGGCGGACTAGCGGGAGGCACCGGGGAGCTGTTTTTT	CASSSIGGLAGGTGELFF
TRBV11-2	NA	NA	TRBJ2-5	TGTGCCAGCAGCTTAGATCGCCAAGGAATCAACCAAGAGACCCAGTACTTC	CASSLDRQGINQETQYF
TRBV18	NA	few	TRBJ2-4	TGTGCCAGCTCACCGGGAACGACGGCAGGGAACATTCAGTACTTC	CASSPGTTAGNIQYF
TRBV27	TRBD1	few	TRBJ1-1	TGTGCCAGCAGTTTGTCCGACAGGGGGAACACTGAAGCTTTCTTT	CASSLSDRGNTEAFF
TRBV4-2	TRBD2	NA	TRBJ2-7	TGTGCCAGCAGCCACCCTAGGATTGGGGCAGGAGCGGGAGGGTACGAGCAGTACTTC	CASSHPRIGAGAGGYEQYF
TRBV15	NA	large	TRBJ1-1	TGTGCCACCACCCCGACAGGTGGGGACACTGAAGCTTTCTTT	CATTPTGGDTEAFF
TRBV27	NA	NA	TRBJ2-1	TGTGCCAGCAGTCCGGGACACTACAATGAGCAGTTCTTC	CASSPGHYNEQFF
TRBV19	NA	NA	TRBJ1-2	TGTGCCAGTAGTTCCTATACCCGAGCGGGACAAGTTGACACCTTC	CASSSYTRAGQVDTF
TRBV7-2	NA	NA	TRBJ2-1	TGTGCCAGCAGCTCGCACGTCTATGAGCAGTTCTTC	CASSSHVYEQFF
TRBV7-2	NA	NA	TRBJ1-1	TGTGCCAGCAGCTTAAAGGGGGGCTGGGGGGACACTGAAGCTTTCTTT	CASSLKGGWGDTEAFF
TRBV9	NA	NA	TRBJ1-1	TGTGCCAGCAGCGTAAGTGCTTGGGGCGATAACACTGAAGCTTTCTTT	CASSVSAWGDNTEAFF
TRBV6-5	TRBD1	NA	TRBJ2-1	TGTGCCAGCAGTTACTCCGGGGACAGTTACAATGAGCAGTTCTTC	CASSYSGDSYNEQFF
TRBV27	TRBD1	medium-sized	TRBJ2-1	TGTGCCAGCAGTTTATTAGGACAGGGGGCTTACAATGAGCAGTTCTTC	CASSLLGQGAYNEQFF
TRBV19	NA	NA	TRBJ2-7	TGTGCCAGTAGTATGGCCGACAGTTACGAGCAGTACTTC	CASSMADSYEQYF
TRBV19	NA	NA	TRBJ1-4	TGTGCCAGTAGTATTCGGACTGCAACTAATGAAAAACTGTTTTTT	CASSIRTATNEKLFF